The present T cell receptor beta chain was sequenced within a study of naive and memory T cell subsets. Study-wide points: This RNA-based method may be sensitive to activation-related transcript changes.

The V gene's germline CDR1 is SGHTA and CDR2 FQGNSA. The length of the CDR3 is 14 residues. V was shortened by 0 bases and J by 8 bases, with 13 bases between the two germline ends. Four PCR rounds used nested alpha and beta constant region primers plus the SP2 primer. For blood and skin samples, reverse transcription used TCR alpha and beta constant primers. One entry per CDR3 protein, called by TCRdb with MiXCR from the 5' RACE reads. Of over 50,000 distinct CDR3 sequences in the sample, less than 10% were seen once. TCR cDNA received a 3' ligated oligonucleotide that carried a UMI. Whole-blood samples were 2.5 to 3 ml of peripheral blood from healthy adult volunteers. Input was about 1 to 1000 ng of DNase-treated total RNA without cell sorting. This clonotype was counted at least ten times. Its antigen is not known.

This sequence originates from a female donor in good health. The chain couples TRBV7-2 to TRBJ1-2; unclear D gene. In DNA form, the CDR3 reads TGTGCCAGCAGCTTAGCTAGGACTATTACAGGCTACACCTTC. This sequence encodes CASSLARTITGYTF.